This T cell receptor beta chain derives from a study of blood T cell repertoires in COVID-19. Study-level background: There were acute and convalescent COVID-19 samples, and they came from the United States, Italy and Spain. PBMCs, B-cell-depleted T cells, or T cells were the source of the cDNA or gDNA that made up the material.

As processed by the authors: The authors estimated nucleated cell counts from reference gene primer amplification. Repertoires were generated with immunoSEQ multiplex PCR, while TCRdb's copy carries only in-frame clones and drops some. The V and J calls and the clone size are those of that table, but D and trimming were determined from the DNA. Seen here are around 150,000 clones, about 90% observed once, and the top ten hold roughly a tenth. The CDR3 is 13 amino acids. Per the germline V gene, CDR1 is MNHEY and CDR2 is SVGAGI. The V end lost 6 bases, the J end lost 7 bases, and 10 bases lay between the germline ends.

Sequencing used peripheral blood. The clonotype was recovered from a man aged 45 to 65 with active or convalescent COVID-19. The V call is TRBV6-5, the J call TRBJ1-6, with D hard to call. Written as DNA, the CDR3 is TGTGCCAGCAGACCCAACAGAAATTCACCCCTCCACTTT. Translation gives CASRPNRNSPLHF.